A selection of T cell receptor beta chains follows, all from one sample in a study of blood T cells in healthy people across ages. TCRdb independently ran MiXCR on the 5' RACE reads; one entry per CDR3 protein. The table records around 600,000 distinct CDR3 sequences, 40% to 50% of them present only once. Sequencing input: blood. These TCRs come from a man older than 75 in good health. CDR3s include the opening cysteine and the closing phenylalanine or tryptophan. A D gene is named only where the DNA matches it firmly. Not every row has a clone size; where given, it reads once, few, many or a size class.

>.|TRBJ2-1|TRBV13|.
CASSLIRGTGVNEQFF
TGTGCCAGCAGCCTAATCCGGGGGACGGGGGTCAATGAGCAGTTCTTC
>.|TRBJ2-3|TRBV15|.
CATSRDITDTQYF
TGTGCCACCAGCAGAGACATCACAGATACGCAGTATTTT
>.|TRBJ2-6|TRBV7-2|TRBD1
CASSFDRVGANVLTF
TGTGCCAGCAGCTTCGACAGGGTTGGGGCCAACGTCCTGACTTTC
>few|TRBJ2-5|TRBV24-1|.
CATSTAGETQYF
TGTGCCACCAGTACGGCTGGAGAGACCCAGTACTTC
>.|TRBJ2-7|TRBV28|TRBD1
CASSQPGTGLPEQYF
TGTGCCAGCAGCCAACCGGGGACAGGGCTCCCCGAGCAGTACTTC
>.|TRBJ2-1|TRBV2|.
CASSQGRASSYNEQFF
TGTGCCAGCAGCCAAGGACGGGCCAGCTCCTACAATGAGCAGTTCTTC
>.|TRBJ1-6|TRBV4-2|.
CASSQARGSPLHF
TGTGCCAGCAGCCAAGCCAGGGGTTCACCCCTCCACTTT
>few|TRBJ2-7|TRBV6-5|.
CASSDSANSYEQYF
TGTGCCAGCAGTGACAGCGCCAACTCCTACGAGCAGTACTTC
>few|TRBJ2-5|TRBV20-1|TRBD2
CSAQRVSGGAEETQYF
TGCAGTGCTCAAAGGGTTAGCGGGGGGGCGGAAGAGACCCAGTACTTC
>.|TRBJ1-4|TRBV5-1|.
CASSLFRGAREKLFF
TGCGCCAGCAGCTTGTTCCGGGGGGCGCGTGAAAAACTGTTTTTT
>few|TRBJ2-1|TRBV28|TRBD2
CASSLPGLAGDSEQFF
TGTGCCAGCAGTTTACCGGGACTAGCGGGAGACAGTGAGCAGTTCTTC
>many|TRBJ2-1|TRBV6-6|.
CASRPDSDRSHEQFF
TGTGCCAGCAGACCCGACAGCGACAGGTCGCATGAGCAGTTCTTC
>few|TRBJ2-6|TRBV7-9|.
CASSLGARGPLSGANVLTF
TGTGCCAGCAGCTTGGGGGCGAGGGGCCCCCTCTCTGGGGCCAACGTCCTGACTTTC
>few|TRBJ2-5|TRBV27|.
CASSFGAGTKETQYF
TGTGCCAGCAGTTTTGGAGCGGGCACTAAAGAGACCCAGTACTTC
>.|TRBJ2-2|TRBV7-3|TRBD1
CASRSGTGASRELFF
TGTGCCAGCAGGTCAGGGACAGGGGCTTCCAGGGAGCTGTTTTTT
>few|TRBJ1-1|TRBV24-1|.
CATRQGSRTEAFF
TGTGCCACCAGACAGGGCTCAAGGACTGAAGCTTTCTTT
>.|TRBJ2-7|TRBV7-6|.
CASSLPSGEYEQYF
TGTGCCAGCAGCTTACCGTCAGGGGAATACGAGCAGTACTTC
>.|TRBJ2-3|TRBV12-3/TRBV12-4|TRBD1
CASKWTGVMADTQYF
TGTGCCAGCAAATGGACAGGAGTCATGGCAGATACGCAGTATTTT
>.|TRBJ2-2|TRBV6-6|.
CASSTEGGNTGELFF
TGTGCCAGCAGTACCGAAGGGGGGAACACCGGGGAGCTGTTTTTT
>.|TRBJ1-1|TRBV5-1|TRBD1
CASSLAGQGRNTEAFF
TGCGCCAGCAGCTTGGCAGGACAGGGTCGAAACACTGAAGCTTTCTTT
>.|TRBJ2-3|TRBV20-1|TRBD2
CSARVASGGHTDTQYF
TGCAGTGCTAGAGTGGCTAGCGGGGGACACACAGATACGCAGTATTTT
>.|TRBJ1-1|TRBV20-1|TRBD1
CSARKWTGKGGEAFF
TGCAGTGCTAGGAAGTGGACAGGGAAAGGGGGTGAAGCTTTCTTT
>.|TRBJ2-1|TRBV5-1|.
CASSFGDNSYNEQFF
TGCGCCAGCAGCTTCGGTGACAACTCCTACAATGAGCAGTTCTTC
>.|TRBJ2-2|TRBV15|.
CATSRESETNTGELFF
TGTGCCACCAGCAGGGAGTCGGAGACGAACACCGGGGAGCTGTTTTTT
>few|TRBJ1-2|TRBV5-1|.
CASSLEVGNMRGYTF
TGCGCCAGCAGCTTGGAAGTGGGGAATATGCGTGGCTACACCTTC
>few|TRBJ2-1|TRBV9|.
CASSAALGVGYNEQFF
TGTGCCAGCAGCGCCGCCCTGGGGGTGGGGTACAATGAGCAGTTCTTC
>many|TRBJ2-1|TRBV6-6|TRBD2
CASSRLLAGVDNEQFF
TGTGCCAGCAGTCGATTACTAGCGGGAGTGGACAATGAGCAGTTCTTC
>.|TRBJ2-2|TRBV10-3|TRBD2
CAISEWTSGSFDTGELFF
TGTGCCATCAGTGAGTGGACTAGCGGGAGTTTTGACACCGGGGAGCTGTTTTTT
>.|TRBJ2-7|TRBV7-9|.
CASGSGRNYEQYF
TGTGCCAGCGGGTCGGGCAGGAACTACGAGCAGTACTTC